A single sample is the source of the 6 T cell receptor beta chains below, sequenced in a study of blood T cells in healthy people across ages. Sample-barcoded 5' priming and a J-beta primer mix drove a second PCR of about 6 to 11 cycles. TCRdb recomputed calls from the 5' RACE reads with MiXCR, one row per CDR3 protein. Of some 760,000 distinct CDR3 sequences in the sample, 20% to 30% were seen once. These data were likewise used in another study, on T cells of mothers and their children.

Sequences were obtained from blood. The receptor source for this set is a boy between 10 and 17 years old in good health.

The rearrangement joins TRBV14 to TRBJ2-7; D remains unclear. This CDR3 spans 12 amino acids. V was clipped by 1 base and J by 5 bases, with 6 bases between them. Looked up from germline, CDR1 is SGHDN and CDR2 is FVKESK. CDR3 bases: TGTGCCAGCAGCCAAGTCGGTGACGAGCAGTACTTC. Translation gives CASSQVGDEQYF.

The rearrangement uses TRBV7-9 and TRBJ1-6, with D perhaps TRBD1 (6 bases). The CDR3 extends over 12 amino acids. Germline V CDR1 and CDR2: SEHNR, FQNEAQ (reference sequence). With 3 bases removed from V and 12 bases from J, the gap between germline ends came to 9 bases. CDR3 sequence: CASSFQGIPLHF. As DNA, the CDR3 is TGTGCCAGCAGCTTCCAGGGGATACCCCTCCACTTT.

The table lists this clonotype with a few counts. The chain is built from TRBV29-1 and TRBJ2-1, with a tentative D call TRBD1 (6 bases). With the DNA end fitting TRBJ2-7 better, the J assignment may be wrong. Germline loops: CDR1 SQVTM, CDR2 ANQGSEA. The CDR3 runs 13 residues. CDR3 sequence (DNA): TGCAGCGTGGCCAGGGCAGGGGTCTACGAGCAGTACTTC. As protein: CSVARAGVYEQYF.

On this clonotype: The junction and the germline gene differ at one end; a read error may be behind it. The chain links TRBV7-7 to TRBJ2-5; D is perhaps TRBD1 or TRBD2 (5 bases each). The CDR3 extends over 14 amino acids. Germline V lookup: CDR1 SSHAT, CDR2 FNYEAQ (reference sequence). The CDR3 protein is CASSQAGGQETQYF. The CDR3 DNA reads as TGTGCTAGCAGCCAGGCTGGGGGACAAGAGACCCAGTACTTC.

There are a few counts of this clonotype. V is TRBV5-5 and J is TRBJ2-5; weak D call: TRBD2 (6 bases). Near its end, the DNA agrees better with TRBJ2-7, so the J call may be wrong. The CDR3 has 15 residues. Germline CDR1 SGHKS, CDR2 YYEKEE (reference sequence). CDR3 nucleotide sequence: TGTGCCAGCAGCGCGACGGGACTCCCAAACTACGAGCAGTACTTC. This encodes CASSATGLPNYEQYF.

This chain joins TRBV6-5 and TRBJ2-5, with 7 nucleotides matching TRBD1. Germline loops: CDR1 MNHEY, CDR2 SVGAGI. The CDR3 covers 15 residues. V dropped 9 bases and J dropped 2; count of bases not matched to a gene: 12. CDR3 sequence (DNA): TGTGCCAGACTGACCGGGACAGCCATACAAGAGACCCAGTACTTC. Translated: CARLTGTAIQETQYF.